The 22 T cell receptor beta chains in this list originate from one sample, sequenced in a study of molecular identifiers for immune sequencing clone quantification. TCRdb reprocessed the PCR reads with MiXCR, giving one entry per CDR3 protein. The sample lists 37,000 or so distinct CDR3 sequences; under 20% were seen once. Sequenced: naive CD8+ T cells from blood, with Jurkat cell RNA spiked in. Subset: FACS-sorted CD8+CD4-CCR7+CD45RA+ naive T cells. The receptor set was obtained from a human donor in good health. Some libraries in this study had Jurkat cell RNA spiked in.

This clonotype was counted at least ten times. The chain is built from TRBV7-3 and TRBJ1-1, with D possibly TRBD1 on 5 matching bases. The CDR3 spans 13 residues. V shed 4 bases and J shed 0 bases, with 6 bases lying between them. Per germline, CDR1 SGHTA and CDR2 FQGTGA. The CDR3 loop is CASSWGMNTEAFF. DNA of the CDR3: TGTGCCAGCAGCTGGGGCATGAACACTGAAGCTTTCTTT.

On this clonotype itself: One end of the junction fails to match germline, which may point to a read error. The chain employs TRBV6-1 and TRBJ1-5; 10 bases agree with TRBD1. Germline V lookup: CDR1 MNHNS, CDR2 SASEGT. The CDR3 sequence is 14 residues long. The CDR3 DNA sequence: TGTGCCAGCGGTGGGACAGGGGACAACCAGGCTCCGCTTTTT. Residues: CASGGTGDNQAPLF.

This clonotype was counted only a few times. A much larger clone sits a single nucleotide away, making a read error possible. The rearrangement joins TRBV12-3 or TRBV12-4 to TRBJ2-1; D possibly corresponds to TRBD2 (6 bases). CDR3 length: 12 amino acids. Between the trimmed V and J ends, which lost 6 bases and 9 bases, there was a span of 12 bases. The DNA of the CDR3 is TGTGCCAGCAGCCCACGGGGGTCTGAGCAGTTCTTC. It yields the protein CASSPRGSEQFF.

The chain is built from TRBV5-6 and TRBJ2-2; 7 bases are a match to TRBD2. The CDR3 is 14 amino acids. Germline-derived CDR1 and CDR2 are SGHDT and YYEEEE. V gave up 5 bases and J gave up 2 bases; unmatched junction bases: 3. The DNA of the CDR3 is TGTGCCAGCAGTCTAGCGGCCAACACCGGGGAGCTGTTTTTT. This gives the protein CASSLAANTGELFF.

On this clonotype itself: This may stem from a read error, because a much larger clone lies one nucleotide away. The chain has TRBV12-3 or TRBV12-4 and TRBJ2-5; D gene unclear. This CDR3 has 13 residues. The CDR3 DNA reads TGTGCCAGCACCCCACTTAGGGAAGAGACCCAGTGCTTC. Residues: CASTPLREETQCF.

This clonotype was picked up a small number of times. This clone may be a read error of a much larger clone one base away. V and J are TRBV4-3 and TRBJ2-7, with 11 bases identical to TRBD2. This CDR3 region has 16 residues. CDR1 is LGHNA, CDR2 YSLEER, per germline. The V and J ends lost 4 bases and 4 bases, in that order; junction bases with no gene match: 9. The CDR3 nucleotides are TGCGCCAGCAGCCGAGGTTGGCTAGCGGGGGGTTACGAGCAGTACTTC. This translates into CASSRGWLAGGYEQYF.

This clonotype was observed many times. The V gene is TRBV3-2, the J gene TRBJ2-1; TRBD2 is the table's D call and was not checked against the DNA. TRBV3-2 is a documented pseudogene. The CDR3 covers 14 residues. The CDR3 spells CASSQGLAGGSEFF. The CDR3 DNA sequence: TGTGCCAGCAGCCAGGGACTAGCGGGAGGATCCGAGTTCTTC.

By share of the sample, this clonotype is medium-sized (0.01 to 0.1%). The rearrangement joins TRBV29-1 to TRBJ2-1; D remains ambiguous. Germline lookup yields CDR1 SQVTM and CDR2 ANQGSEA. The V and J ends lost 1 base and 6 bases respectively, with 10 bases between them. CDR3 size: 13 residues. The chain's CDR3 is CSVEGGPGNEQFF. CDR3 DNA sequence: TGCAGCGTTGAAGGAGGACCGGGCAATGAGCAGTTCTTC.

A single count supports this clonotype. The rearrangement joins TRBV27 to TRBJ2-7; perhaps TRBD1 as D (6 bases). CDR1 is MNHEY, CDR2 SMNVEV, per germline (reference sequence). Trimming removed 6 bases from V and 1 base from J, with 13 bases in between. The CDR3 contains 14 residues. CDR3 sequence: CASRTEGESYEQYF. The CDR3 nucleotides are TGTGCCAGCAGAACCGAGGGGGAGTCCTACGAGCAGTACTTC.

In the case of this clonotype: This may arise from a read error, as a much more abundant clone is one base away. The CDR3 does not close with the conserved phenylalanine or tryptophan, likely indicating a read error. V gene TRBV4-1 combines with J gene TRBJ2-4, with no clear D. CDR3 length: 9 amino acids. CDR1 and CDR2 (germline): MGHRA, YSYEKL. The CDR3 is CDSKNIQYS. The CDR3 bases are TGCGACAGCAAAAACATTCAGTACTCC.

In this sample, this clonotype turned up a few times. A much larger clone differs from this one at a single base, so this may be a read error. V and J are TRBV6-2 or TRBV6-3 and TRBJ2-7; D gene unclear. The CDR3 covers 11 residues. Germline CDR1 MNHEY, CDR2 SVGEGT. CDR3 DNA sequence: TGTGCCGGCAGTCACTCCTACGAGCAGTACTTC. This gives the protein CAGSHSYEQYF.

This clonotype has at least ten counts. The J gene is TRBJ2-1, the V gene TRBV5-8; D gene unclear. This CDR3 is built from 9 residues. The V gene lost 1 base and the J gene lost 13 bases, with 3 bases spanning the gap. Per germline, CDR1 SGHTS and CDR2 YDEGEE. The DNA for the CDR3 is TGTGCCAGCAGCTTGAGTCAGTTCTTC. Protein product: CASSLSQFF. The whole variable domain, remainder taken from reference TRBV5-8 and TRBJ2-1, is EAGVTQSPTHLIKTRGQQATLRCSPISGHTSVYWYQQALGLGLQFLLWYDEGEERNRGNFPPRFSGRQFPNYSSELNVNALELEDSALYLCASSLSQFFGPGTRLTVL.

This clonotype occurred many times. CDR3 DNA: TGTGCCAGCAGTTTAATTCCAGCCAATCAGCCCCAGCATTTT. As protein: CASSLIPANQPQHF. The chain is built from TRBV28 and TRBJ1-5; D not certain. Germline CDR1 reads MDHEN; CDR2 reads SYDVKM. The CDR3 spans 14 residues. V gave up 2 bases and J gave up 3 bases, with 8 bases separating them. The full variable domain, completed using reference TRBV28 and TRBJ1-5, is DVKVTQSSRYLVKRTGEKVFLECVQDMDHENMFWYRQDPGLGLRLIYFSYDVKMKEKGDIPEGYSVSREKKERFSLILESASTNQTSMYLCASSLIPANQPQHFGDGTRLSIL.

The sample holds a few counts of this clonotype. The chain uses TRBV6-6 and TRBJ2-7; possible D gene TRBD1, 5 bases. There are 13 residues in the CDR3. Germline V lookup: CDR1 MNHNY, CDR2 SVGAGI (reference sequence). V was cut by 0 bases and J by 4 bases, with 7 bases left in between. The DNA of the CDR3 is TGTGCCAGCAGTTACTCCAGGGTTTACGAGCAGTACTTC. The encoded protein is CASSYSRVYEQYF.

This clonotype was detected ten times or more. This chain joins TRBV27 and TRBJ2-7, with 8 bases lining up with TRBD2. Per germline, CDR1 MNHEY and CDR2 SMNVEV (reference sequence). Losses at the gene ends were 5 bases for V and 3 bases for J; bases not matched to a gene: 3. This CDR3 has 13 amino acids. The CDR3 sequence is CASSSGSHYEQYF. CDR3 bases: TGTGCCAGCAGTAGCGGGAGCCACTACGAGCAGTACTTC.

The table lists this clonotype with many counts. The chain recombines TRBV3-1 with TRBJ1-1; unclear D gene. V was cut by 5 bases and J by 8 bases, with 18 bases left in between. Germline V gene lookup returns CDR1 LGHDT and CDR2 YNNKEL (reference sequence). This CDR3 spans 14 amino acids. CDR3 sequence reads: CASSTEGGTKEAFF. The CDR3 region has the DNA TGTGCCAGCAGCACCGAGGGCGGCACCAAGGAAGCTTTCTTT.

The table lists this clonotype with many counts. The chain links TRBV20-1 to TRBJ2-5; tentative D call: TRBD2 (6 bases). The CDR3 runs 13 residues. Germline loops: CDR1 DFQATT, CDR2 SNEGSKA (reference sequence). Deletions cut 4 bases from V and 2 bases from J, with 11 bases between. The CDR3 loop is CSATKGRQETQYF. The DNA for the CDR3 is TGCAGTGCTACCAAAGGGAGGCAAGAGACCCAGTACTTC.

On this clonotype itself: At one end, the junction sequence differs from germline, possibly due to a read error. The chain couples TRBV27 to TRBJ2-1; TRBD2 aligns across 14 bases. CDR3 length equals 15 residues. CDR1 is MNHEY and CDR2 is SMNVEV in the germline V gene (reference sequence). The CDR3 nucleotides are TGTGCCTGCAGTGGGGGACTAGCGGGAGTTGATGAGCAGTCCTTC. Residues: CACSGGLAGVDEQSF.

This clonotype was counted between two and nine times. The chain joins TRBV7-6 to TRBJ2-5; D not resolved. The CDR3 consists of 12 residues. V was pared by 1 base and J by 5 bases, with 5 bases between. Germline loops: CDR1 SGHVS, CDR2 FNYEAQ. The CDR3 region is CASSLVEETQYF. CDR3 DNA: TGTGCCAGCAGCTTAGTTGAGGAGACCCAGTACTTC. The whole variable domain, remainder taken from reference TRBV7-6 and TRBJ2-5, is GAGVSQSPRYKVTKRGQDVALRCDPISGHVSLYWYRQALGQGPEFLTYFNYEAQQDKSGLPNDRFSAERPEGSISTLTIQRTEQRDSAMYRCASSLVEETQYFGPGTRLLVL.

Comments on this clonotype: This clone may be a read error of a much larger clone one base away. The chain combines TRBV28 with TRBJ2-2; 8 bases are a match to TRBD2. The V gene's germline CDR1 is MDHEN and CDR2 SYDVKM. The CDR3 spans 14 residues. The CDR3 region is CASSLWAGSGGLFF. CDR3 DNA sequence: TGTGCCAGCAGTTTATGGGCCGGGAGCGGGGGGCTGTTTTTT.

Many counts were recorded for this clonotype. The chain is built from TRBV7-9 and TRBJ2-1, with 11 bases lining up with TRBD2. CDR1 is SEHNR and CDR2 is FQNEAQ in the germline V gene (reference sequence). This CDR3 has 15 residues. Trimming at V came to 11 bases and at J to 4 bases, leaving 10 bases not matched to a gene. The CDR3 DNA is TGTGCCGGTGTATTGGCTAGCGGGAGGTACAATGAGCAGTTCTTC. Translating it yields CAGVLASGRYNEQFF.

The J gene is TRBJ2-7, the V gene TRBV18, with 9 positions matching TRBD2. The germline gives CDR1 KGHSH, CDR2 LQKENI. The V gene end was trimmed by 3 bases and the J gene end by 6 bases; junction bases not matched to a gene: 6. This CDR3 has 14 amino acids. This CDR3 is CASSPGTSLGEQYF. The CDR3 DNA follows: TGTGCCAGCTCACCGGGGACTAGCCTCGGCGAGCAGTACTTC. The whole variable domain, filled in from reference TRBV18 and TRBJ2-7, reads NAGVMQNPRHLVRRRGQEARLRCSPMKGHSHVYWYRQLPEEGLKFMVYLQKENIIDESGMPKERFSAEFPKEGPSILRIQQVVRGDSAAYFCASSPGTSLGEQYFGPGTRLTVT.